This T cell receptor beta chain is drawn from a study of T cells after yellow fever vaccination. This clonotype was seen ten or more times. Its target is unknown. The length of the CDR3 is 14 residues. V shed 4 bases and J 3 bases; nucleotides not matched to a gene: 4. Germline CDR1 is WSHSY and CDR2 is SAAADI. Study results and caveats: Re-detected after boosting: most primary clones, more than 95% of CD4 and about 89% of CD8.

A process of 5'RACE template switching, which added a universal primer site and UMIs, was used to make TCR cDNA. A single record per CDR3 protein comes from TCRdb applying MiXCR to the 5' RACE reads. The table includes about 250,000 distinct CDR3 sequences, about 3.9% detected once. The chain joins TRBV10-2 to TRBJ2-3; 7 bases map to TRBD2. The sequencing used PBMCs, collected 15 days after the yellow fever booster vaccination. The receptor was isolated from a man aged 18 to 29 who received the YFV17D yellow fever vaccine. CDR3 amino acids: CASSVAGVTDTQYF. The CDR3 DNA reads TGCGCCAGCAGTGTCGCGGGGGTTACAGATACGCAGTATTTT.